One T cell receptor (beta chain) is described in this entry. TCRdb's table, derived via immunoSEQ multiplex PCR, lists solely in-frame clones and lacks some. The sample lists some 2 million clones, approximately 94% occurring once. Naivety among CD8 cells was defined by CD45RO negativity and positive CCR7 selection, thereby excluding terminally differentiated effector memory CD45RA+ cells. Nashville, Tennessee was home to all donors, who were Caucasian adults. This record belongs to a study of shared clonotypes between healthy human individuals. Germline V CDR1 and CDR2: SGHTA, FQGTGA. V dropped 3 bases and J dropped 3 bases, with 9 bases sitting between them. This CDR3 has 13 amino acids.

The specimen was naive CD8+ T cells sorted from blood. The receptor was derived from a man younger than 35 in good health. The chain is built from TRBV7-3 and TRBJ2-7; maybe TRBD1 (6 bases). This CDR3 is CASSLPGDYEQYF. The CDR3 DNA reads TGTGCCAGCAGCTTGCCAGGGGACTACGAGCAGTACTTC.